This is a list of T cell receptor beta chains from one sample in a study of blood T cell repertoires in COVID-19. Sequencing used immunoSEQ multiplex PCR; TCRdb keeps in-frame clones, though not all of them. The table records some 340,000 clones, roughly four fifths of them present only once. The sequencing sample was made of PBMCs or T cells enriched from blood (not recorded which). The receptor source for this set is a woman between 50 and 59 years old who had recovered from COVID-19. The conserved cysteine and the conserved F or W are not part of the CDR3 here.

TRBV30	AGKETVQETQY
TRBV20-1	SARDLTEAF
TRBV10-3	AIARDRGVTQY
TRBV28	ASIGDPRDSYYEQY
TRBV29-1	SVSGTTSTDTQY
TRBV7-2	ASSLAGGVETQY
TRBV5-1	ASSLGWRGYQETQY
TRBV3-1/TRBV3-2	ASSPRDRGPVRTEAF
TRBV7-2	ASSLTGAGVATDTQY
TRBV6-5	ASRDRPTDTQY
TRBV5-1	ASSPDRGEQY
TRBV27	ASSHLRGGTEAF
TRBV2	ASSESAGYGYT
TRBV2	ASSPLQGENTEAF
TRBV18	ASSPGIIGQGPGANVLT
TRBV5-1	ASSLIPGQGGTEAF
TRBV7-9	ASSFFTGEETQY
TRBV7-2	ASSTVQGSYGYT
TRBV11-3	ASSLGGITNSPLH
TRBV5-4	ASSLYSGNTIY
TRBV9	ASSVASGYTGELF
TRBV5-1	ASSLTGGGQPQH
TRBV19	ASSSSGTRSYEQY
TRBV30	AWSVGVDAGEF
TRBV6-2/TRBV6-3	ASSSPGEAF
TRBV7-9	ASSSSDNLNQPQH
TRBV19	ATPGQGSGYT
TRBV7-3	ASSTHQDRFSPGNTIY
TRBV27	ASSSTIRTGGPNTEAF
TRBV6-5	ASSLDRGQPQH
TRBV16	ASSLRDRGNHEQY
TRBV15	ATSRTGRATNEKLF
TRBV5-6	ASSSQGVSEKLF
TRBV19	ASSIGTGRPSTNEKLF
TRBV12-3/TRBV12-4	ASSFDGVQPQH
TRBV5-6	ASTLTTGRNYGYT
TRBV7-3	ASSPLRPQH
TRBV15	ATRFYSGANVLT
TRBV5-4	ASSFGSQGANGNTIY
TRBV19	ASKVGQGAWNSPLH
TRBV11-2	ASSLQGGTNEKLF
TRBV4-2	ASSQDLRTGSSSPNQPQH
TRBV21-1	ASSLIRDRGHTIY
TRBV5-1	ASSRELNTEAF
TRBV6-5	ASRQPGQGYEQY
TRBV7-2	ASSYLHRVGTEAF
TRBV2	ASRRDRGRTDTQY
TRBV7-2	ASSPSRGSAGELF
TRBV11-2	ASTPGWGAVNYGYT
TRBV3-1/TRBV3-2	ASSQRGLAGDEQF
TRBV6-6	ASSIQGFNSPLH
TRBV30	ARGTGLNSPLH
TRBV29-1	SVDGGPGMNTEAF
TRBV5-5	ASSMGGTGGASYNSPLH
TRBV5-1	ASSLGTGSSYNEQF
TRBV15	ATSRVRGEKLF